This T cell receptor (beta chain) originates from a study of blood T cell repertoires in COVID-19. Study-wide background: Acute and convalescent COVID-19 samples came from the United States, Italy and Spain. T cells, B-cell-depleted T cells, or PBMCs supplied cDNA or gDNA.

The CDR3 covers 13 residues. In germline, CDR1 is GTSNPN, CDR2 SVGIG (reference sequence). V lost 2 bases and J lost 8, with 15 bases in between. Authors' methods: Quantification of nucleated cells was approximated via reference gene primer amplification. Profiled with immunoSEQ multiplex PCR; TCRdb holds only in-frame clones, not every one. From that table come the V and J calls and clone size; the DNA was used to work out D and trimming. Of some 180,000 clones listed, about 89% were seen once; the top ten hold approximately 7%. J is TRBJ1-2 and V is TRBV30; the D gene is possibly TRBD1 (6 bases). The clonotype originates from a man aged 40-55 years with acute or convalescent COVID-19. Sequenced: peripheral blood. CDR3 loop: CAWSPPGERGYTF. In DNA, the CDR3 is TGTGCCTGGAGTCCCCCAGGGGAGAGGGGCTACACCTTC.